Listed here are 16 T cell receptor beta chains from one sample, sequenced in a study of blood T cells in healthy people across ages. Using a J-beta primer mix together with a sample-barcoded 5' primer, a second PCR was run for roughly 6 to 12 cycles. TCRdb re-analysed the 5' RACE reads in MiXCR, keeping a single row per CDR3 protein. The table records hundreds of thousands of distinct CDR3 sequences, under 55% of them present only once. Sample: blood. The receptors were sampled from a man between 60 and 70 years old in good health.

The chain is built from TRBV10-3 and TRBJ1-1; no firm D call. The CDR3 sequence is 12 residues long. Germline V gene data show CDR1 as ENHRY and CDR2 as SYGVKD. V was trimmed by 4 bases and J by 10 bases, leaving 13 bases between them. As DNA, the CDR3 is TGTGCCATCAGTGCCTCTAGTAGTGGAGCTTTCTTT. This encodes CAISASSSGAFF.

This clonotype appeared a few times. The chain recombines TRBV2 with TRBJ2-5; 10 positions agree with TRBD1. The CDR3 sequence is 16 residues long. Per the germline V gene, CDR1 is SNHLY and CDR2 is FYNNEI. The ends lost 4 bases at V and 3 bases at J; junction bases unmatched: 8. The CDR3 DNA reads TGTGCCAGCAGTGTGTTGGGACAGGGGAAAGAAGAGACCCAGTACTTC. It translates to CASSVLGQGKEETQYF.

The chain couples TRBV6-2 or TRBV6-3 to TRBJ2-5; possible D gene TRBD1, 6 bases. The CDR3 has 16 residues. The germline V gene encodes CDR1 MNHEY and CDR2 SVGEGT. V was pared by 0 bases and J by 1 base, with 12 bases between. The CDR3 protein is CASSYSRVDSQETQYF. The CDR3 DNA is TGTGCCAGCAGTTACTCGAGGGTGGACAGCCAAGAGACCCAGTACTTC.

V gene TRBV11-2 combines with J gene TRBJ2-7, with D perhaps being TRBD1 or TRBD2 (5 bases each). The V end was cut by 2 bases, the J end by 7 bases, with 18 bases between. The CDR3 has 15 amino acids. Germline CDR1 reads SGHAT; CDR2 reads FQNNGV. CDR3 DNA: TGTGCCAGCAGCTTACGGGGCACCTCCGTCATAGAGCAGTACTTC. The encoded protein is CASSLRGTSVIEQYF.

The chain is built from TRBV20-1 and TRBJ2-1; D is uncertain. This CDR3 spans 12 amino acids. Trimming took 7 bases from V and 5 from J, leaving 12 bases between them. In germline, CDR1 is DFQATT, CDR2 SNEGSKA (reference sequence). The CDR3, as DNA: TGCAGTGTGGGCCGTCCCGACAATGAGCAGTTCTTC. Translated: CSVGRPDNEQFF.

In this sample, this clonotype turned up many times. The chain is built from TRBV20-1 and TRBJ2-7, with 7 bases fitting TRBD1. With V trimmed by 5 bases and J by 3 bases, 19 bases remained unmatched. This CDR3 is built from 17 residues. CDR1 and CDR2 (germline): DFQATT, SNEGSKA (reference sequence). CDR3 protein: CSARREIRDSRDYEQYF. CDR3 nucleotide sequence: TGCAGTGCTCGTAGAGAGATAAGGGACAGTCGGGACTACGAGCAGTACTTC.

This clonotype was counted many times. This chain joins TRBV9 and TRBJ1-6; 7 bases align to TRBD1. The J segment lost 9 bases and the V segment lost 4 bases, leaving 1 base of the junction unmatched. The CDR3 has 12 amino acids. Germline CDR1 and CDR2: SGDLS and YYNGEE. This CDR3 is CASSTGASPLHF. Here the CDR3 DNA reads TGTGCCAGCAGCACAGGGGCTTCACCCCTCCACTTT.

The chain uses TRBV20-1 and TRBJ2-2; D is perhaps TRBD1 (5 bases). The V end lost 2 bases, the J end lost 0 bases, and 10 bases lay between the germline ends. From germline, CDR1 is DFQATT and CDR2 SNEGSKA (reference sequence). CDR3 size: 15 residues. Written as DNA, the CDR3 is TGCAGTGCTAGACGGACACCTGCGAACACCGGGGAGCTGTTTTTT. Amino acid sequence: CSARRTPANTGELFF.

The CDR3 protein is CASRWTGGSEKLFF. DNA for the CDR3: TGTGCCAGCAGATGGACAGGGGGCAGTGAAAAACTGTTTTTT. The chain has TRBV12-3 or TRBV12-4 and TRBJ1-4; 11 nucleotides agree with TRBD1. J was trimmed by 7 bases and V by 6 bases; bases with no gene match: 4. CDR3 size: 14 residues.

This clonotype turned up a few times. CDR3 in DNA: TGTGCCAGCAGTGAAGGAGTGGGACAGGGCGAAAACTATGGCTACACCTTC. It encodes CASSEGVGQGENYGYTF. This chain connects TRBV7-9 to TRBJ1-2, with 9 nucleotides matching TRBD1. V lost 6 bases to trimming and J lost 2 bases; unmatched junction nucleotides: 13. The germline V gene has CDR1 SEHNR and CDR2 FQNEAQ (reference sequence). The CDR3 spans 17 residues. The full variable domain, completed using reference TRBV7-9 and TRBJ1-2, is DTGVSQNPRHKITKRGQNVTFRCDPISEHNRLYWYRQTLGQGPEFLTYFQNEAQLEKSRLLSDRFSAERPKGSFSTLEIQRTEQGDSAMYLCASSEGVGQGENYGYTFGSGTRLTVV.

The V call is TRBV7-2, the J call TRBJ1-6, with D possibly TRBD1 on 5 matching bases. CDR1 is SGHTA and CDR2 is FQGNSA in the germline V gene. Deletions cut 5 bases from V and 8 bases from J, with 19 bases between. This CDR3 spans 16 amino acids. This CDR3 is CASSAIRQTVDSPLHF. The CDR3 nucleotides are TGTGCCAGCAGCGCCATCCGACAGACCGTTGATTCACCCCTCCACTTT.

The V call is TRBV10-3, the J call TRBJ2-1; 9 nucleotides line up with TRBD2. The CDR3 spans 14 residues. Per the germline V gene, CDR1 is ENHRY and CDR2 is SYGVKD. J gave up 8 bases and V 10 bases, and 12 bases lay outside the gene matches. CDR3 bases: TGTGCCACCGCTTCCGGGACTAGCCACGATGAGCAGTTCTTC. Its protein product is CATASGTSHDEQFF.

This clonotype showed up many times. The CDR3 region is CASSQTRTGNNEQFF. CDR3 in DNA: TGTGCCAGCAGTCAGACAAGGACAGGTAACAATGAGCAGTTCTTC. This chain connects TRBV6-2 or TRBV6-3 to TRBJ2-1; TRBD1 aligns across 7 bases. From germline, CDR1 is MNHEY and CDR2 SVGEGT. The ends lost 5 bases at V and 5 bases at J; junction bases unmatched: 9. The CDR3 has 15 amino acids.

The chain joins TRBV12-3 or TRBV12-4 to TRBJ2-7, with 12 bases aligning to TRBD1. The end of the DNA fits TRBJ2-4 better, so the J call may be wrong. This CDR3 has 14 residues. In DNA form, the CDR3 reads TGTGCCAGCAGCTGGGACAGGGGGCGGGACATTCAGTACTTC. Protein sequence: CASSWDRGRDIQYF.

This clonotype is a singleton in its sample. The genes are TRBV7-2 and TRBJ1-3; D uncertain. The length of the CDR3 is 14 residues. The ends were cut back, 8 bases at V and 9 bases at J, with 20 bases in the middle. Germline V gene lookup returns CDR1 SGHTA and CDR2 FQGNSA. The CDR3 nucleotides are TGTGCCAGCGGCACGGAGCTGATAAGCGGCACCATATATTTT. Residues: CASGTELISGTIYF.

The V gene is TRBV11-2, the J gene TRBJ2-1; 11 bases are a match to TRBD2. This CDR3 has 15 amino acids. From germline, CDR1 is SGHAT and CDR2 FQNNGV. With 3 bases clipped from V and 7 bases from J, the junction kept 5 bases outside the gene matches. CDR3 sequence (DNA): TGTGCCAGCAGCTTCGTAGCGGGGGGGACTAATGAGCAGTTCTTC. Protein product: CASSFVAGGTNEQFF. The variable domain in full, completed from reference TRBV11-2 and TRBJ2-1, reads EAGVAQSPRYKIIEKRQSVAFWCNPISGHATLYWYQQILGQGPKLLIQFQNNGVVDDSQLPKDRFSAERLKGVDSTLKIQPAKLEDSAVYLCASSFVAGGTNEQFFGPGTRLTVL.